One sample yielded the 19 T cell receptor beta chains listed below, sequenced in a study of a mutant IDH1 vaccine in newly diagnosed glioma. The antigens of these receptors remain unknown. Some clones are missing from TCRdb's copy, which holds only in-frame ones; the method was immunoSEQ multiplex PCR. This table holds tens of thousands of clones, roughly three quarters found once. Time point: week 23, last vaccination. Doses of 300 ug of mutant IDH1 20-mer peptide were given with topical imiquimod. The sequencing here drew on PBMCs, taken from a glioma patient whose treatment included an IDH1 peptide vaccine. The receptors here all came from a woman between 40 and 55 years old with glioma. Some clones in this sample may be carry-over from other donors' samples.

The chain joins TRBV4-3 to TRBJ1-2; D is perhaps TRBD1 (5 bases). V was cut by 4 bases and J by 4 bases, with 22 bases left in between. Germline V gene data show CDR1 as LGHNA and CDR2 as YSLEER. This CDR3 comprises 17 residues. The CDR3 spells CASSRTPPGGEGYGYTF. In nucleotides, the CDR3 is TGCGCCAGCAGCCGAACACCCCCCGGGGGGGAGGGCTATGGCTACACCTTC.

This clone was observed a few times. The chain employs TRBV7-3 and TRBJ2-1; 8 bases map to TRBD2. This CDR3 comprises 16 residues. The V and J ends lost 1 base and 6 bases, in that order; junction bases with no gene match: 8. Germline lookup yields CDR1 SGHTA and CDR2 FQGTGA. The CDR3 here is CASSLNPSGGFNEQFF. CDR3 DNA sequence: TGTGCCAGCAGCTTAAATCCCAGCGGGGGTTTCAATGAGCAGTTCTTC.

The genes are TRBV5-5 and TRBJ2-3, with D possibly matching TRBD1 (5 bases). This CDR3 spans 15 amino acids. Per the germline V gene, CDR1 is SGHKS and CDR2 is YYEKEE (reference sequence). V shed 0 bases and J shed 2 bases, with 10 bases lying between them. In nucleotides, the CDR3 is TGTGCCAGCAGCTTGGCAGGGCGCCCCACAGATACGCAGTATTTT. It is translated as CASSLAGRPTDTQYF.

The V and J genes are TRBV18 and TRBJ1-1; D is uncertain. Germline V gene data show CDR1 as KGHSH and CDR2 as LQKENI. V dropped 1 base and J dropped 1 base, with 13 bases sitting between them. The CDR3 is 16 residues long. The CDR3 here is CASSPLAGLENTEAFF. CDR3 nucleotide sequence: TGTGCCAGCTCACCACTAGCCGGGCTCGAGAACACTGAAGCTTTCTTT. The full variable domain, with the rest looked up from reference TRBV18 and TRBJ1-1, is NAGVMQNPRHLVRRRGQEARLRCSPMKGHSHVYWYRQLPEEGLKFMVYLQKENIIDESGMPKERFSAEFPKEGPSILRIQQVVRGDSAAYFCASSPLAGLENTEAFFGQGTRLTVV.

V usage is TRBV4-3 and J usage is TRBJ1-6; D gene unclear. CDR1 LGHNA and CDR2 YSLEER come from the germline V gene. CDR3 length equals 15 residues. V gave up 0 bases and J gave up 8 bases, with 11 bases separating them. The CDR3 bases are TGCGCCAGCAGCCAAGAAGGAGAAGCGGATTCACCCCTCCACTTT. Its translation: CASSQEGEADSPLHF.

In its sample, this clone is medium-sized. The rearrangement links TRBV15 to TRBJ1-1, with 10 bases matching TRBD1. The germline CDR1 and CDR2 sequences are LNHNV and YYDKDF (reference sequence). The V and J ends lost 5 bases and 7 bases, in that order; junction bases with no gene match: 4. The CDR3 length is 13 residues. The CDR3 reads CATSRGQGGEAFF. In DNA form, the CDR3 reads TGTGCCACCAGCCGAGGACAGGGGGGTGAAGCTTTCTTT.

Only a few counts were recorded for this clone. The chain links TRBV7-3 to TRBJ1-3, with a weak D call TRBD1 (5 bases). CDR1 is SGHTA, CDR2 FQGTGA, per germline. Between the trimmed V and J ends, which lost 5 bases and 2 bases, there was a span of 10 bases. The CDR3 covers 14 residues. This CDR3 is CASSPGTAGNTIYF. The CDR3 bases are TGTGCCAGCAGCCCCGGGACCGCTGGAAACACCATATATTTT.

This clone was picked up one time. The chain uses TRBV4-3 and TRBJ1-2, with 7 bases matching TRBD1. V gave up 3 bases and J gave up 2 bases; unmatched junction bases: 9. CDR1 LGHNA and CDR2 YSLEER come from the germline V gene. The CDR3 has 16 residues. DNA for the CDR3: TGCGCCAGCAGCCAGATACCGGGACAGAGGAACTATGGCTACACCTTC. Translated, it gives CASSQIPGQRNYGYTF.

This clone appeared once. J is TRBJ2-3 and V is TRBV4-2; D unclear. Deletions cut 0 bases from V and 1 base from J, with 11 bases between. The CDR3 is 16 residues long. CDR1 and CDR2 from the germline V gene are LGHNA and YNFKEQ. CDR3 amino acids: CASSQESPPRTDTQYF. In DNA form, the CDR3 reads TGTGCCAGCAGCCAAGAGTCCCCGCCCCGCACAGATACGCAGTATTTT.

The chain links TRBV19 to TRBJ2-2, with D possibly being TRBD1 (5 bases). Germline-derived CDR1 and CDR2 are LNHDA and SQIVND (reference sequence). The CDR3 is 16 residues long. Trimming cost V 0 bases and J 0 bases, with 8 bases left between them. CDR3 nucleotides: TGTGCCAGTAGTATAGACGGCAGGGCGAACACCGGGGAGCTGTTTTTT. Protein sequence: CASSIDGRANTGELFF.

The J gene is TRBJ1-4, the V gene TRBV2, with unresolved D. Germline loops: CDR1 SNHLY, CDR2 FYNNEI. This CDR3 has 12 residues. V was cut by 7 bases and J by 8 bases, with 11 bases left in between. The CDR3 loop is CASTWMGEKLFF. The CDR3 DNA reads as TGTGCCAGCACCTGGATGGGCGAAAAACTGTTTTTT.

This chain uses TRBV7-2 with TRBJ1-1; D call uncertain. Trimming cost V 1 base and J 1 base, with 4 bases left between them. The CDR3 covers 13 residues. The germline V gene encodes CDR1 SGHTA and CDR2 FQGNSA. The CDR3 here is CASSLVENTEAFF. As DNA, the CDR3 is TGTGCCAGCAGCTTAGTTGAGAACACTGAAGCTTTCTTT.

The chain employs TRBV7-2 and TRBJ1-5; D is ambiguous. Germline lookup yields CDR1 SGHTA and CDR2 FQGNSA. The CDR3 covers 15 residues. With 1 base removed from V and 0 bases from J, the gap between germline ends came to 7 bases. The CDR3 DNA follows: TGTGCCAGCAGCTTAGTTGTCTTTAGCAATCAGCCCCAGCATTTT. This sequence encodes CASSLVVFSNQPQHF.

This chain connects TRBV5-1 to TRBJ2-3; 9 nucleotides match TRBD1. This CDR3 has 16 residues. Trimming at V came to 0 bases and at J to 1 base, leaving 3 bases not matched to a gene. Germline V gives CDR1 SGHRS, CDR2 YFSETQ. For the CDR3, the DNA is TGCGCCAGCAGCTTGGAGGACAGGGGAGGCACAGATACGCAGTATTTT. As protein: CASSLEDRGGTDTQYF.

Only one count was recorded for this clone. The gene calls are TRBV6-4 and TRBJ1-1; D perhaps matches TRBD1 (6 bases). Germline loops: CDR1 MRHNA, CDR2 SNTAGT. The V end was cut by 6 bases, the J end by 2 bases, with 10 bases between. The CDR3 is 13 residues long. CDR3 sequence: CASSLTGNTEAFF. The CDR3 DNA follows: TGTGCCAGCAGCCTGACAGGAAACACTGAAGCTTTCTTT.

The genes are TRBV2 and TRBJ1-1; 10 bases line up with TRBD1. The J segment lost 3 bases and the V segment lost 7 bases, leaving 11 bases of the junction unmatched. Germline CDR1 reads SNHLY; CDR2 reads FYNNEI. The CDR3 has 16 residues. DNA of the CDR3: TGTGCCAGCAACCTAGACCGACAGGGGGCCTACACTGAAGCTTTCTTT. Translation gives CASNLDRQGAYTEAFF.

This clone occurred once. The V gene is TRBV4-1, the J gene TRBJ2-1; 11 bases fit TRBD1. The junction had 7 bases not matched to a gene; V was cut back by 3 bases and J by 6 bases. CDR3 length equals 16 residues. CDR1 is MGHRA, CDR2 YSYEKL, per germline. CDR3 nucleotide sequence: TGCGCCAGCAGCCATCTCACCGGGACAGGGGGCAATGAGCAGTTCTTC. Translation gives CASSHLTGTGGNEQFF.

The chain couples TRBV4-1 to TRBJ1-6; D unresolved. Trimming removed 1 base from V and 6 bases from J, with 16 bases in between. Germline CDR1 and CDR2: MGHRA and YSYEKL. This CDR3 has 17 amino acids. CDR3 amino acids: CASSQVDMGLSNSPLHF. DNA of the CDR3: TGCGCCAGCAGCCAAGTAGATATGGGGTTAAGTAATTCACCCCTCCACTTT.

The rearrangement joins TRBV6-1 to TRBJ2-3; the match to TRBD2 covers 9 bases. CDR3 length equals 16 residues. After removal of 2 bases from V and 1 base from J, the junction contained 4 bases not matched to a gene. The germline V gene has CDR1 MNHNS and CDR2 SASEGT. The CDR3 here is CASSERAGGRTDTQYF. The DNA for the CDR3 is TGTGCCAGCAGTGAAAGAGCGGGGGGCCGCACAGATACGCAGTATTTT.